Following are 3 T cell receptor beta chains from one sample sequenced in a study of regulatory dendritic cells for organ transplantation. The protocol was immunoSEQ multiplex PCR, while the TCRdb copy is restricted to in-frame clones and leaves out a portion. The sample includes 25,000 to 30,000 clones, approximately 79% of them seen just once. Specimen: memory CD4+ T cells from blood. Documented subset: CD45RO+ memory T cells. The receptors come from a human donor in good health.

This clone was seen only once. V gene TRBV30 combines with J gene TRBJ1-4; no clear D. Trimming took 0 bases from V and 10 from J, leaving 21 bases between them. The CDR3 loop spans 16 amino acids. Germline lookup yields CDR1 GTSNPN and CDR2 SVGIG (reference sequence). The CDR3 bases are TGTGCCTGGAGTGTTTTAGGACGCGCGGGGAACGGAAAACTGTTTTTT. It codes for CAWSVLGRAGNGKLFF.

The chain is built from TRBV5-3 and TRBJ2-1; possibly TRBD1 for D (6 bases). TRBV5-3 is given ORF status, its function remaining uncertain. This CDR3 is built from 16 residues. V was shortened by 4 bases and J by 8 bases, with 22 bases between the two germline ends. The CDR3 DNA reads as TGTGCCAGAAGCCCCAGGGGCGCAACCCTGGGGGATGAGCAGTTCTTC. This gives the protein CARSPRGATLGDEQFF.

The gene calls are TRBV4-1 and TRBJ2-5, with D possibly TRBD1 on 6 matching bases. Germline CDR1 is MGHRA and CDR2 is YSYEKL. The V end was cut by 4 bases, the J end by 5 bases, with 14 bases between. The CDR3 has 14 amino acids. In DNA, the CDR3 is TGCGCCAGCAGCCGCCTTTTCAGGGGCGAGACCCAGTACTTC. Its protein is CASSRLFRGETQYF.